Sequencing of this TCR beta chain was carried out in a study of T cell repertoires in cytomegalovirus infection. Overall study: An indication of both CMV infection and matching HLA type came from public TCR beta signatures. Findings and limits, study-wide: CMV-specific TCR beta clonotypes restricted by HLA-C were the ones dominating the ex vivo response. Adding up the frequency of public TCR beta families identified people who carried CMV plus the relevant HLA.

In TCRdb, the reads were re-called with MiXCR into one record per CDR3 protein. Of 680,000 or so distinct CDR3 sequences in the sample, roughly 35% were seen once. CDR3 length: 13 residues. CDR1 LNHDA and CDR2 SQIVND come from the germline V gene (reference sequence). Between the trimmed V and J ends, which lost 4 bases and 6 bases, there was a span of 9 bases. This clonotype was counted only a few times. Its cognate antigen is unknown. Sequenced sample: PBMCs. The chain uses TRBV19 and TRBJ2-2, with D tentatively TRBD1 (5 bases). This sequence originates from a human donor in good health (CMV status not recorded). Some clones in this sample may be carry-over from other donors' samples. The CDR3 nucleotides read TGTGCCAGTAGTACAGGGAATGCCGGGGAGCTGTTTTTT. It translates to CASSTGNAGELFF.